The 18 T cell receptor beta chains listed next were all sequenced from one sample in a study of cytomegalovirus exposure and HLA in healthy donors. PCR employed 60 Vbeta and 13 Jbeta primers. The table came from immunoSEQ multiplex PCR; TCRdb's copy has only in-frame clones and leaves some out. This table holds tens of thousands of clones, less than 80% found once. The specimen was PBMCs. These receptors all come from a woman in her 40s in good health and CMV-seronegative.

The chain links TRBV9 to TRBJ2-3, with D maybe TRBD1 (6 bases). Germline V lookup: CDR1 SGDLS, CDR2 YYNGEE. The CDR3 is 15 amino acids. V was pared by 0 bases and J by 3 bases, with 11 bases between. The CDR3 spells CASSVVGAGTDTQYF. DNA for the CDR3: TGTGCCAGCAGCGTAGTGGGGGCAGGGACAGATACGCAGTATTTT.

This sequence joins TRBV11-2 and TRBJ2-1, with D tentatively TRBD2 (6 bases). This CDR3 is 15 amino acids long. Per the germline V gene, CDR1 is SGHAT and CDR2 is FQNNGV. The V end lost 1 base, the J end lost 3 bases, and 10 bases lay between the germline ends. DNA for the CDR3: TGTGCCAGCAGCTTAGGTGGAGGGATCTACAATGAGCAGTTCTTC. It yields the protein CASSLGGGIYNEQFF. The full variable domain, with the rest looked up from reference TRBV11-2 and TRBJ2-1, is EAGVAQSPRYKIIEKRQSVAFWCNPISGHATLYWYQQILGQGPKLLIQFQNNGVVDDSQLPKDRFSAERLKGVDSTLKIQPAKLEDSAVYLCASSLGGGIYNEQFFGPGTRLTVL.

V and J are TRBV30 and TRBJ2-2; unclear D gene. Germline V lookup: CDR1 GTSNPN, CDR2 SVGIG (reference sequence). The V end lost 2 bases, the J end lost 1 base, and 2 bases lay between the germline ends. The CDR3 is made up of 12 amino acids. Written as DNA, the CDR3 is TGTGCCTGGAGTCTGAACACCGGGGAGCTGTTTTTT. It codes for CAWSLNTGELFF.

This clone was detected only a few times. A read error may account for a junction end that differs from germline. This chain uses TRBV29-1 with TRBJ2-7; TRBD2 agrees at 8 bases. Germline V CDR1 and CDR2: SQVTM, ANQGSEA. The CDR3 loop spans 15 amino acids. In DNA form, the CDR3 reads TGCAGCGTGGAAGGTACCAGCGGGAGAATATACGAGCAGTACTTC. It encodes CSVEGTSGRIYEQYF.

The chain links TRBV2 to TRBJ2-3; the match to TRBD1 covers 9 bases. Germline values: CDR1 SNHLY, CDR2 FYNNEI. The CDR3 sequence is 14 residues long. Trimming took 3 bases from V and 4 from J; bases not matched to a gene: 2. The CDR3 region has the DNA TGTGCCAGCAGTGAGGACAGGGGACCAGATACGCAGTATTTT. It encodes CASSEDRGPDTQYF.

CDR3 loop: CASSHETPGLIQAFF. The CDR3 nucleotides are TGTGCCAGCAGCCATGAAACACCGGGACTCATCCAAGCTTTCTTT. The chain employs TRBV4-2 and TRBJ1-1; TRBD1 is a possible D gene (5 bases). Between the trimmed V and J ends, which lost 3 bases and 9 bases, there was a span of 20 bases. Germline lookup yields CDR1 LGHNA and CDR2 YNFKEQ. CDR3 length: 15 amino acids.

The chain carries TRBV5-6 and TRBJ2-7; the D gene is possibly TRBD2 (6 bases). Per germline, CDR1 SGHDT and CDR2 YYEEEE. The V and J ends lost 0 bases and 3 bases respectively, with 16 bases between them. This CDR3 spans 16 amino acids. The CDR3: CASSLGGYGRGYEQYF. The CDR3 bases are TGTGCCAGCAGCTTGGGGGGGTACGGGAGAGGCTACGAGCAGTACTTC.

Comment on this clone: The germline gene is not matched at one end of the junction; a read error may be the cause. At the DNA level, this CDR3 is encoded by other sequences in the same sample as well. This chain connects TRBV15 to TRBJ2-2, with 8 nucleotides matching TRBD1. This CDR3 has 16 amino acids. CDR1 is LNHNV, CDR2 YYDKDF, per germline (reference sequence). The CDR3 coding sequence is TGTGCCACCAGCGGCCGGGACAGGTCGAACACTGGGGAGCTGTTTTTT. Protein sequence: CATSGRDRSNTGELFF.

V usage is TRBV5-1 and J usage is TRBJ1-2; possibly TRBD1 for D (6 bases). Germline values: CDR1 SGHRS, CDR2 YFSETQ. The germline V and J ends were trimmed by 0 bases and 4 bases, with 16 bases remaining between them. This CDR3 contains 16 residues. CDR3: CASSLDRRGGFYGYTF. CDR3 DNA: TGCGCCAGCAGCTTGGACCGGAGGGGGGGATTCTATGGCTACACCTTC.

This clone was observed a single time. V usage is TRBV7-2 and J usage is TRBJ2-1; 9 bases line up with TRBD2. The CDR3 spans 16 residues. V was pared by 2 bases and J by 3 bases, with 5 bases of the junction left unmatched. The germline V gene has CDR1 SGHTA and CDR2 FQGNSA. The CDR3: CASSLRTSAGYNEQFF. CDR3 coding DNA: TGTGCCAGCAGCTTACGGACTAGCGCGGGCTACAATGAGCAGTTCTTC.

The V and J genes are TRBV18 and TRBJ2-3; no clear D. Trimming pared 0 bases from V and 4 bases from J, leaving 8 bases between. The CDR3 spans 14 residues. Per the germline V gene, CDR1 is KGHSH and CDR2 is LQKENI. The CDR3 is CASSPPARPDTQYF. In DNA form, the CDR3 reads TGTGCCAGCTCACCACCGGCTAGGCCAGATACGCAGTATTTT.

This rearrangement joins TRBV27 to TRBJ1-2; 9 nucleotides match TRBD1. CDR1 is MNHEY, CDR2 SMNVEV, per germline (reference sequence). This CDR3 comprises 12 residues. J was trimmed by 8 bases and V by 7 bases; bases with no gene match: 5. CDR3 sequence reads: CASKRTGGGYTF. DNA of the CDR3: TGTGCCAGCAAGAGAACAGGGGGCGGCTACACCTTC.

A remark on this clone: The CDR3 does not close with the conserved phenylalanine or tryptophan, likely indicating a read error. The DNA is omitted, as the CDR3 cannot be located on it reliably, and the CDR3 follows TCRdb's listing. The V gene is TRBV21-1, the J gene TRBJ2-7; the table gives TRBD2 as D, unverified against the DNA. TRBV21-1 is a pseudogene segment. Including both end residues, the CDR3 is 12 amino acids long. CDR3 region: CASTLLGGGPWI.

This clone occurred a few times. CDR3 protein: CASSRTGQWNTEAFF. The CDR3 DNA is TGTGCCAGCAGTCGGACGGGACAGTGGAACACTGAAGCTTTCTTT. V is TRBV6-6 and J is TRBJ1-1, with 7 bases matching TRBD1. This CDR3 is built from 15 residues. With 5 bases clipped from V and 1 base from J, the junction kept 7 bases outside the gene matches. Germline loops: CDR1 MNHNY, CDR2 SVGAGI (reference sequence).

The V gene is TRBV11-1, the J gene TRBJ1-1, with D possibly matching TRBD1 (5 bases). Germline lookup yields CDR1 SGHAT and CDR2 FQDESV (reference sequence). This CDR3 is built from 15 residues. Trimming removed 2 bases from V and 7 bases from J, with 17 bases in between. The CDR3: CASSLTITGHLEAFF. DNA of the CDR3: TGTGCCAGCAGCTTAACAATCACCGGACACCTTGAAGCTTTCTTT.

The chain couples TRBV28 to TRBJ2-7, with D tentatively TRBD1 (5 bases). Germline-derived CDR1 and CDR2 are MDHEN and SYDVKM. CDR3 size: 15 residues. V lost 3 bases to trimming and J lost 7 bases, with 19 bases between them. The CDR3 DNA sequence: TGTGCCAGCAGTTTGGAGTGGGGCAGTTTGAGTGAGCAGTACTTC. Translation: CASSLEWGSLSEQYF. The full variable domain, its missing parts supplied by reference TRBV28 and TRBJ2-7, is DVKVTQSSRYLVKRTGEKVFLECVQDMDHENMFWYRQDPGLGLRLIYFSYDVKMKEKGDIPEGYSVSREKKERFSLILESASTNQTSMYLCASSLEWGSLSEQYFGPGTRLTVT.

V usage is TRBV2 and J usage is TRBJ2-1, with TRBD2 identical over 10 bases. CDR1 SNHLY and CDR2 FYNNEI come from the germline V gene. CDR3 length: 16 residues. The V segment lost 6 bases and the J segment 5 bases; nucleotides outside the gene matches: 10. The DNA for the CDR3 is TGTGCCAGCAGGGCCCGAGGACTAGCGGCAAACAATGAGCAGTTCTTC. The encoded protein is CASRARGLAANNEQFF.

V usage is TRBV19 and J usage is TRBJ1-2, with TRBD1 matching over 9 bases. In germline, CDR1 is LNHDA, CDR2 SQIVND (reference sequence). The V and J ends lost 3 bases and 6 bases, in that order; junction bases with no gene match: 8. The CDR3 runs to 15 residues. The chain's CDR3 is CASSITGQGGDGYTF. DNA for the CDR3: TGTGCCAGTAGTATTACGGGACAGGGTGGTGATGGCTACACCTTC.